These 29 T cell receptor beta chains originate from one sample sequenced in a study of CD8+CD57+ T cells in acquired aplastic anemia. The template used for profiling TCR beta VDJ and CDR3 was genomic DNA. TCRdb re-called the reads with MiXCR, one entry per CDR3 protein. The top ten hold 1.1% of the sample, which has about 220,000 distinct CDR3 sequences, about a third seen once. The sample comprised sorted CD4+, CD8+, or CD8+CD57+ T cells (not recorded which) from PBMCs. These TCRs come from a human donor in good health, serving as a control.

The chain recombines TRBV6-1 with TRBJ2-4, with D uncertain. The CDR3 totals 14 residues. The germline V gene encodes CDR1 MNHNS and CDR2 SASEGT. V was shortened by 8 bases and J by 0 bases, with 11 bases between the two germline ends. CDR3 in DNA: TGTGCCAGCGTCGGACGGCTAGCCAAAAACATTCAGTACTTC. It is translated as CASVGRLAKNIQYF.

This clonotype came up many times. The chain couples TRBV19 to TRBJ2-5, with D perhaps matching TRBD2 (6 bases). This CDR3 is 17 amino acids long. The ends were cut back, 3 bases at V and 5 bases at J, with 22 bases in the middle. Germline V gene lookup returns CDR1 LNHDA and CDR2 SQIVND (reference sequence). The CDR3 here is CASSMFGRGGAEETQYF. CDR3 nucleotides: TGTGCCAGTAGTATGTTCGGGCGGGGCGGGGCTGAGGAGACCCAGTACTTC.

This clonotype was recorded at least ten times. J is TRBJ2-7 and V is TRBV2, with D perhaps assigned TRBD1 or TRBD2 (5 bases each). The germline V gene has CDR1 SNHLY and CDR2 FYNNEI. The length of the CDR3 is 13 residues. The V end was cut by 8 bases, the J end by 3 bases, with 14 bases between. The CDR3 loop is CASCRDAFYEQYF. The CDR3, as DNA: TGTGCCAGCTGCCGGGACGCCTTCTACGAGCAGTACTTC.

This rearrangement joins TRBV11-2 to TRBJ2-7; 7 nucleotides match TRBD1. Losses at the gene ends were 5 bases for V and 2 bases for J; bases not matched to a gene: 18. Germline V gene sequence: CDR1 SGHAT, CDR2 FQNNGV. This CDR3 region has 18 residues. DNA for the CDR3: TGTGCCAGCAGCGCCGGGGTTATAATGGGACAGCCCCCCTACGAGCAGTACTTC. Protein product: CASSAGVIMGQPPYEQYF.

The sample holds a few counts of this clonotype. V is TRBV20-1 and J is TRBJ1-2; possibly TRBD1 for D (5 bases). V was trimmed by 6 bases and J by 7 bases, leaving 21 bases between them. Germline V gene lookup returns CDR1 DFQATT and CDR2 SNEGSKA (reference sequence). This CDR3 has 14 residues. CDR3 protein: CSASPGGEFGGYTF. As DNA, the CDR3 is TGCAGTGCATCCCCCGGGGGGGAATTCGGTGGCTACACCTTC.

This clonotype was counted a few times. V and J are TRBV30 and TRBJ2-5, with 7 bases that match TRBD1. This CDR3 has 13 amino acids. V lost 5 bases and J lost 7; bases outside the gene matches: 10. The germline V gene encodes CDR1 GTSNPN and CDR2 SVGIG (reference sequence). DNA for the CDR3: TGTGCCTGGTCTACTGACAGGGAAGGGACCCAGTACTTC. Residues: CAWSTDREGTQYF.

This clonotype was observed at least ten times. V is TRBV20-1 and J is TRBJ2-7; the D gene could be TRBD1 or TRBD2 (5 bases each). The CDR3 contains 12 residues. Between the trimmed V and J ends, which lost 6 bases and 2 bases, there was a span of 11 bases. The V gene's germline CDR1 is DFQATT and CDR2 SNEGSKA (reference sequence). The CDR3 is CSAGTDPYEQYF. The CDR3 DNA reads as TGCAGTGCCGGGACCGATCCCTACGAGCAGTACTTC.

This clonotype was recorded many times. The chain couples TRBV5-1 to TRBJ2-7, with TRBD1 matching over 7 bases. The length of the CDR3 is 15 residues. Germline lookup yields CDR1 SGHRS and CDR2 YFSETQ. V was clipped by 0 bases and J by 1 base; unmatched bases: 4. The CDR3 DNA follows: TGCGCCAGCAGCTTGGCCTTGACAGGGTCCTACGAGCAGTACTTC. The encoded protein is CASSLALTGSYEQYF.

J is TRBJ2-7 and V is TRBV24-1; TRBD2 might be the D (6 bases). Germline CDR1 reads KGHDR; CDR2 reads SFDVKD. This CDR3 has 13 amino acids. V was cut by 4 bases and J by 4 bases, with 10 bases left in between. CDR3 sequence: CATSDLRGYEQYF. In DNA, the CDR3 is TGTGCCACCAGTGACCTACGGGGGTACGAGCAGTACTTC.

There are many counts of this clonotype. The chain has TRBV2 and TRBJ2-7; 10 bases are a match to TRBD2. From germline, CDR1 is SNHLY and CDR2 FYNNEI. The CDR3 consists of 15 residues. The V gene end was trimmed by 4 bases and the J gene end by 3 bases; junction bases not matched to a gene: 6. The CDR3 nucleotides are TGTGCCAGCAGTGCTAGCGGGGGAGATTTCTACGAGCAGTACTTC. Translating gives CASSASGGDFYEQYF.

This clonotype has ten or more counts. This rearrangement joins TRBV2 to TRBJ2-6, with D unresolved. Germline CDR1 and CDR2: SNHLY and FYNNEI. The V end was cut by 6 bases, the J end by 0 bases, with 9 bases between. The CDR3 runs to 15 residues. This chain's CDR3 is CASSLVPSGANVLTF. CDR3 bases: TGTGCCAGCAGCTTAGTACCCTCTGGGGCCAACGTCCTGACTTTC. The full variable domain, in which reference TRBV2 and TRBJ2-6 provide the parts outside the CDR3, is EPEVTQTPSHQVTQMGQEVILRCVPISNHLYFYWYRQILGQKVEFLVSFYNNEISEKSEIFDDQFSVERPDGSNFTLKIRSTKLEDSAMYFCASSLVPSGANVLTFGAGSRLTVL.

V and J are TRBV7-9 and TRBJ1-2; D is unresolved. CDR3 length: 14 residues. V lost 6 bases, J lost 3 bases, and 14 bases lay in between. Per the germline V gene, CDR1 is SEHNR and CDR2 is FQNEAQ (reference sequence). The CDR3 reads CASSSPTRDYGYTF. CDR3 nucleotides: TGTGCCAGCAGTTCCCCCACAAGGGACTATGGCTACACCTTC.

Many counts were recorded for this clonotype. The chain is built from TRBV20-1 and TRBJ1-2, with TRBD1 matching 9 bases. The CDR3 loop spans 14 amino acids. Germline V gene data show CDR1 as DFQATT and CDR2 as SNEGSKA (reference sequence). J gave up 4 bases and V 3 bases, and 6 bases lay outside the gene matches. CDR3 in amino acids: CSASSGTGSYGYTF. CDR3 in DNA: TGCAGTGCTAGTTCCGGGACAGGGAGCTATGGCTACACCTTC.

The chain is built from TRBV24-1 and TRBJ1-6; a possible D gene is TRBD1 (5 bases). Trimming stripped 7 bases from V and 7 bases from J, with 10 bases between. CDR1 is KGHDR and CDR2 is SFDVKD in the germline V gene. CDR3 length: 13 residues. The CDR3 nucleotides read TGTGCCACCAGCGCTACAGGAAATTCACCCCTCCACTTT. This gives the protein CATSATGNSPLHF.

There are many counts of this clonotype. This chain links TRBV5-1 with TRBJ1-1, with TRBD1 as a possible D gene (5 bases). Germline V lookup: CDR1 SGHRS, CDR2 YFSETQ. V lost 2 bases to trimming and J lost 1 base, with 6 bases between them. The CDR3 length is 13 residues. The CDR3 bases are TGCGCCAGCAGCTTCCAGGGGAACACTGAAGCTTTCTTT. As protein: CASSFQGNTEAFF. Looking up the rest from reference TRBV5-1 and TRBJ1-1 gives the full variable domain: KAGVTQTPRYLIKTRGQQVTLSCSPISGHRSVSWYQQTPGQGLQFLFEYFSETQRNKGNFPGRFSGRQFSNSRSEMNVSTLELGDSALYLCASSFQGNTEAFFGQGTRLTVV.

The V and J genes are TRBV12-3 or TRBV12-4 and TRBJ1-6; D unresolved. V lost 6 bases and J 8 bases, leaving 26 bases between the germline ends. The CDR3 length is 18 residues. CDR3 nucleotide sequence: TGTGCCAGCAGCCCCCAGTTTACCCTAGGGCCCGGGCATTCACCCCTCCACTTT. It codes for CASSPQFTLGPGHSPLHF.

Ten or more counts support this clonotype. The chain uses TRBV12-3 or TRBV12-4 and TRBJ2-5; maybe TRBD1 (5 bases). Trimming cost V 5 bases and J 5 bases, with 15 bases left between them. CDR3 size: 14 residues. The CDR3 bases are TGTGCCAGCAGTGCCCTTAGGGGCCGTGAGACCCAGTACTTC. Translating it yields CASSALRGRETQYF.

The rearrangement uses TRBV2 and TRBJ1-1; D not resolved. The CDR3 extends over 13 amino acids. Per the germline V gene, CDR1 is SNHLY and CDR2 is FYNNEI. Trimming removed 1 base from V and 6 bases from J, with 9 bases in between. CDR3 residues: CASSEEVAAEAFF. Written as DNA, the CDR3 is TGTGCCAGCAGTGAAGAGGTCGCAGCTGAAGCTTTCTTT.

This clonotype was detected a few times. Without the conserved terminal phenylalanine or tryptophan, this CDR3 likely stems from a read error. The DNA is omitted, as the CDR3 cannot be located on it reliably, and the CDR3 follows TCRdb's listing. CDR3 in amino acids: CASSEARDRGSPVL. The chain joins TRBV6-1 to TRBJ1-2; no check of the table's D call, TRBD1, against the DNA was made. The CDR3 adds up to 14 amino acids, both ends counted. Germline CDR1 and CDR2: MNHNS and SASEGT.

V is TRBV15 and J is TRBJ1-1; D unresolved. This CDR3 is built from 14 residues. The V gene's germline CDR1 is LNHNV and CDR2 YYDKDF (reference sequence). Trimming removed 0 bases at V and 1 base at J, with 6 bases between. The CDR3 here is CATSREQSNTEAFF. Here the CDR3 DNA reads TGTGCCACCAGCAGAGAACAGTCGAACACTGAAGCTTTCTTT.

The rearrangement joins TRBV14 to TRBJ2-1; 8 positions match TRBD1. The V gene's germline CDR1 is SGHDN and CDR2 FVKESK. Trimming took 1 base from V and 5 from J; bases not matched to a gene: 7. This CDR3 has 16 residues. CDR3 bases: TGTGCCAGCAGCCAAGGTCCAGGGGGCTTGAACAATGAGCAGTTCTTC. Translated: CASSQGPGGLNNEQFF.

Details on this clonotype: Given a much more abundant clone one base away, this may be a read error. The chain joins TRBV20-1 to TRBJ2-5; D unresolved. From germline, CDR1 is DFQATT and CDR2 SNEGSKA (reference sequence). Trimming removed 8 bases at V and 5 bases at J, with 12 bases between. The CDR3 runs to 11 residues. CDR3 residues: CSCLLLETQYF. CDR3 DNA: TGCAGTTGCCTGTTGTTGGAGACCCAGTACTTC.

This CDR3 reads CASSISPLHF. In DNA form, the CDR3 reads TGTGCCAGCAGTATTTCACCCCTCCACTTT. This rearrangement joins TRBV9 to TRBJ1-6; no firm D call. V was pared by 5 bases and J by 9 bases, with 3 bases between. This CDR3 spans 10 amino acids. Per germline, CDR1 SGDLS and CDR2 YYNGEE. Using reference TRBV9 and TRBJ1-6 for the parts outside the CDR3, the full variable domain is DSGVTQTPKHLITATGQRVTLRCSPRSGDLSVYWYQQSLDQGLQFLIQYYNGEERAKGNILERFSAQQFPDLHSELNLSSLELGDSALYFCASSISPLHFGNGTRLTVT.

This clonotype turned up a few times. The chain recombines TRBV4-1 with TRBJ2-1; D gene ambiguous. Per germline, CDR1 MGHRA and CDR2 YSYEKL. The V end lost 4 bases, the J end lost 7 bases, and 11 bases lay between the germline ends. The CDR3 is 13 amino acids. CDR3 DNA: TGCGCCAGCAGCCGCCCAGCCGGGAATGAGCAGTTCTTC. This encodes CASSRPAGNEQFF.

This clonotype was detected only a few times. The chain recombines TRBV12-3 or TRBV12-4 with TRBJ2-1, with D maybe TRBD2 (6 bases). Trimming shortened V by 6 bases and J by 7 bases, and 19 bases separated the two germline ends. The CDR3 has 15 amino acids. CDR3 amino acids: CASSQRSGNGNEQFF. The CDR3, as DNA: TGTGCCAGCAGCCAACGTAGCGGAAACGGGAATGAGCAGTTCTTC.

Ten or more counts support this clonotype. The chain employs TRBV6-1 and TRBJ1-2, with 11 bases identical to TRBD1. The CDR3 loop spans 14 amino acids. Losses at the gene ends were 6 bases for V and 6 bases for J; bases not matched to a gene: 6. Per germline, CDR1 MNHNS and CDR2 SASEGT. The CDR3 is CASRPGTGGHGYTF. Written as DNA, the CDR3 is TGTGCCAGCAGGCCTGGGACAGGGGGACATGGCTACACCTTC.

This clonotype was found many times. This sequence joins TRBV7-8 and TRBJ1-1; TRBD1 matches at 8 bases. Germline V gene data show CDR1 as SGHVS and CDR2 as FQNEAQ. Losses at the gene ends were 1 base for V and 2 bases for J; bases not matched to a gene: 9. CDR3 length: 17 residues. This CDR3 is CASSLGTGLQLNTEAFF. CDR3 in DNA: TGTGCCAGCAGCTTAGGGACAGGGCTACAGTTAAACACTGAAGCTTTCTTT.

This clonotype was counted only a few times. At one end, the junction sequence differs from germline, possibly due to a read error. The CDR3 DNA reads TGCGCCTGCAGCCAAGTGGCCAACTCGGGTGGTGGCTACACCTTC. Protein product: CACSQVANSGGGYTF. The J gene is TRBJ1-2, the V gene TRBV4-1; D uncertain. The CDR3 extends over 15 amino acids. From germline, CDR1 is MGHRA and CDR2 YSYEKL.

The table lists this clonotype with a few counts. The chain links TRBV6-5 to TRBJ1-1; no clear D. Germline V gene data show CDR1 as MNHEY and CDR2 as SVGAGI. There are 15 residues in the CDR3. Between the trimmed V and J ends, which lost 3 bases and 1 base, there was a span of 12 bases. CDR3 sequence reads: CASSYSTVWNTEAFF. Written as DNA, the CDR3 is TGTGCCAGCAGTTATAGTACAGTTTGGAACACTGAAGCTTTCTTT.